These 14 T cell receptor beta chains were sequenced from one sample in a study of CD8+ T cells in alopecia areata. Treatment meaning: oral pan-JAK inhibitor, 5-10 mg twice daily. As the sequencing template, cDNA was produced by extracting RNA and reverse transcribing it. TCRdb's copy holds only in-frame clones and misses some; the assay was immunoSEQ multiplex PCR. Of some 96,000 clones listed, 60% to 75% were seen once; the top ten hold roughly a sixth. The sequences come from CD8+ T cells sorted from blood, collected at week 4, from a patient treated with tofacitinib. These receptors were obtained from a human donor with alopecia areata.

The chain is built from TRBV5-6 and TRBJ2-5; D gene uncertain. This CDR3 has 15 residues. V was clipped by 0 bases and J by 0 bases, with 9 bases between them. CDR1 and CDR2 (germline): SGHDT, YYEEEE. CDR3 bases: TGTGCCAGCAGCTTGGGGGTAGGGTACCAAGAGACCCAGTACTTC. It encodes CASSLGVGYQETQYF.

J is TRBJ2-7 and V is TRBV6-1, with D uncertain. The CDR3 sequence is 13 residues long. The V gene's germline CDR1 is MNHNS and CDR2 SASEGT. The V and J ends lost 11 bases and 0 bases respectively, with 14 bases between them. The CDR3 reads CACLLHNSYEQYF. In DNA form, the CDR3 reads TGTGCCTGTCTACTGCACAACTCCTACGAGCAGTACTTC.

This clone is a singleton in its sample. This rearrangement joins TRBV6-5 to TRBJ1-5, with TRBD1 identical over 7 bases. The CDR3 loop spans 15 amino acids. CDR1 and CDR2 (germline): MNHEY, SVGAGI. With V trimmed by 6 bases and J by 0 bases, 5 bases remained unmatched. This CDR3 reads CASRPSGGSNQPQHF. The CDR3 bases are TGTGCCAGCAGGCCCTCAGGGGGTAGCAATCAGCCCCAGCATTTT.

Only a few counts were recorded for this clone. The chain is built from TRBV7-8 and TRBJ2-2; 9 bases align to TRBD2. The CDR3 has 16 amino acids. The V segment lost 3 bases and the J segment 3 bases; nucleotides outside the gene matches: 5. Germline V CDR1 and CDR2: SGHVS, FQNEAQ. DNA of the CDR3: TGTGCCAGCAGCTTTGGCGGGAGGGCATACACCGGGGAGCTGTTTTTT. Amino acids: CASSFGGRAYTGELFF. The variable domain in full, completed from reference TRBV7-8 and TRBJ2-2, reads GAGVSQSPRYKVAKRGQDVALRCDPISGHVSLFWYQQALGQGPEFLTYFQNEAQLDKSGLPSDRFFAERPEGSVSTLKIQRTQQEDSAVYLCASSFGGRAYTGELFFGEGSRLTVL.

This clone turned up a few times. The chain links TRBV7-2 to TRBJ2-1, with D perhaps TRBD1 or TRBD2 (5 bases each). Germline V CDR1 and CDR2: SGHTA, FQGNSA. The germline V and J ends were trimmed by 0 bases and 0 bases, with 6 bases remaining between them. There are 15 residues in the CDR3. The CDR3 DNA sequence: TGTGCCAGCAGCTTAGCGGGACCCTCCTACAATGAGCAGTTCTTC. This encodes CASSLAGPSYNEQFF. Based on the CDR3 plus reference TRBV7-2 and TRBJ2-1, the full variable domain is GAGVSQSPSNKVTEKGKDVELRCDPISGHTALYWYRQSLGQGLEFLIYFQGNSAPDKSGLPSDRFSAERTGGSVSTLTIQRTQQEDSAVYLCASSLAGPSYNEQFFGPGTRLTVL.

This chain joins TRBV27 and TRBJ2-3, with 14 bases matching TRBD2. The CDR3 spans 17 residues. Germline V gene lookup returns CDR1 MNHEY and CDR2 SMNVEV (reference sequence). V lost 5 bases to trimming and J lost 6 bases; unmatched junction nucleotides: 10. The CDR3 loop reads CASSPTTSGGARDTQYF. The CDR3 bases are TGTGCCAGCAGTCCAACGACTAGCGGGGGGGCAAGGGATACGCAGTATTTT.

The rearrangement links TRBV19 to TRBJ1-1; the match to TRBD1 covers 7 bases. V shed 4 bases, J shed 0 bases, and the junction held 5 bases outside the gene matches. The CDR3 has 15 residues. Germline lookup yields CDR1 LNHDA and CDR2 SQIVND (reference sequence). The CDR3 DNA reads as TGTGCCAGTAGTAGAGACAGGGACTTGAACACTGAAGCTTTCTTT. This gives the protein CASSRDRDLNTEAFF.

The chain recombines TRBV7-9 with TRBJ2-7; TRBD1 agrees at 7 bases. Per the germline V gene, CDR1 is SEHNR and CDR2 is FQNEAQ (reference sequence). Trimming removed 5 bases from V and 2 bases from J; junction bases left unmatched: 6. The CDR3 contains 14 residues. This CDR3 is CASSPTGVPYEQYF. The CDR3 nucleotides read TGTGCCAGCAGCCCAACAGGGGTGCCCTACGAGCAGTACTTC.

This clone was counted ten times or more. This CDR3 is also generated by other DNA sequences in the sample. The V gene is TRBV27, the J gene TRBJ2-2; unclear D gene. Deletions cut 2 bases from V and 6 bases from J, with 4 bases between. The CDR3 length is 12 residues. CDR1 and CDR2 (germline): MNHEY, SMNVEV (reference sequence). As DNA, the CDR3 is TGTGCCAGCAGTTTACGAGCCGGGGAGCTGTTTTTT. It is translated as CASSLRAGELFF.

This clone was counted between two and nine times. This CDR3 is CASSSDRYEQYF. CDR3 sequence (DNA): TGTGCCAGCAGTTCGGACAGATACGAGCAGTACTTC. The rearrangement joins TRBV5-6 to TRBJ2-7, with D possibly being TRBD1 (6 bases). The CDR3 spans 12 residues. Germline CDR1 SGHDT, CDR2 YYEEEE. Trimming shortened V by 5 bases and J by 4 bases, and 10 bases separated the two germline ends.

The sample holds one count of this clone. The chain is built from TRBV13 and TRBJ2-3, with 11 bases matching TRBD2. Germline values: CDR1 PRHDT, CDR2 FYEKMQ (reference sequence). CDR3 size: 16 residues. V shed 5 bases, J shed 1 base, and the junction held 5 bases outside the gene matches. The CDR3 nucleotides are TGTGCCAGCAGCCATAGCGGGGGGGAGGGCACAGATACGCAGTATTTT. It yields the protein CASSHSGGEGTDTQYF.

This clone was counted once. The chain combines TRBV7-2 with TRBJ2-1; 7 bases align to TRBD2. The CDR3 spans 15 residues. Germline trimming cut 5 bases from V and 8 bases from J; bases unmatched to any gene: 12. CDR1 and CDR2 from the germline V gene are SGHTA and FQGNSA. The CDR3 sequence is CASSPGLGTAYEQFF. The CDR3 DNA reads as TGTGCCAGCAGCCCTGGACTAGGAACTGCTTATGAGCAGTTCTTC.

The genes are TRBV11-1 and TRBJ2-3, with TRBD1 matching over 7 bases. Germline-derived CDR1 and CDR2 are SGHAT and FQDESV (reference sequence). J gave up 1 base and V 0 bases, and 1 base lay outside the gene matches. CDR3 length: 15 amino acids. Here the CDR3 reads CASSLAGTGTDTQYF. The CDR3 nucleotides read TGTGCCAGCAGCTTAGCCGGGACAGGCACAGATACGCAGTATTTT.

This chain links TRBV27 with TRBJ1-6, with 10 nucleotides matching TRBD1. There are 14 residues in the CDR3. With V trimmed by 6 bases and J by 8 bases, 4 bases remained unmatched. Looked up from germline, CDR1 is MNHEY and CDR2 is SMNVEV (reference sequence). CDR3 in amino acids: CASRQTGGDSPLHF. DNA of the CDR3: TGTGCCAGCAGACAGACAGGGGGCGATTCACCCCTCCACTTT.